These 7 T cell receptor beta chains share one sample of origin, sequenced in a study of T cells expressing NK-cell markers. TCRdb reprocessed the 5' RACE reads, keeping one entry per CDR3 protein, no DNA. This sample's clone table lists around 14,000 distinct CDR3 sequences. Sequenced: blood T cells: a sorted CD56 or NKG2C T cell subset, CD4+ or CD8+ T cells, or bulk PBMC T cells (not recorded which). Every receptor here comes from a man aged 18 to 69 in good health.

The CDR3 loop is CASSSGGVATDTQYF. The rearrangement joins TRBV7-2 to TRBJ2-3; TCRdb lists TRBD2, though no DNA is available to test this call. Germline V gene lookup returns CDR1 SGHTA and CDR2 FQGNSA. CDR3 length equals 15 residues.

The CDR3 spells CASSSFVGTRVYEQYF. This rearrangement joins TRBV7-8 to TRBJ2-7; TCRdb names TRBD2, which stays unverified in the absence of DNA. The CDR3 contains 16 residues. Germline V gene lookup returns CDR1 SGHVS and CDR2 FQNEAQ.

The V gene is TRBV12-3 or TRBV12-4, the J gene TRBJ2-7; checking the TCRdb D call of TRBD2 is not possible without DNA. The CDR3 consists of 13 residues. The CDR3 spells CASSPRGAYEQYF.

V is TRBV5-1 and J is TRBJ2-2; TCRdb selects TRBD1, and the lack of DNA leaves this call unchecked. The CDR3 contains 13 residues. Germline lookup yields CDR1 SGHRS and CDR2 YFSETQ. The chain's CDR3 is CASSVRQAGELFF.

The chain combines TRBV6-1 with TRBJ2-7; TCRdb indicates TRBD1, and absent DNA this call remains unverified. The germline V gene encodes CDR1 MNHNS and CDR2 SASEGT. The CDR3 sequence is 15 residues long. CDR3 protein: CASKASQGALYEQYF.

This chain uses TRBV5-6 with TRBJ2-2; TCRdb calls TRBD1, which cannot be checked without DNA. This CDR3 comprises 17 residues. The germline gives CDR1 SGHDT, CDR2 YYEEEE. CDR3 sequence: CASTLGQGARNTGELFF.

V gene TRBV5-6 combines with J gene TRBJ1-3; TCRdb reports TRBD1, a call that lacks DNA to check it against. This CDR3 comprises 14 residues. The germline V gene has CDR1 SGHDT and CDR2 YYEEEE. CDR3 amino acids: CASSLGDTGNTIYF.